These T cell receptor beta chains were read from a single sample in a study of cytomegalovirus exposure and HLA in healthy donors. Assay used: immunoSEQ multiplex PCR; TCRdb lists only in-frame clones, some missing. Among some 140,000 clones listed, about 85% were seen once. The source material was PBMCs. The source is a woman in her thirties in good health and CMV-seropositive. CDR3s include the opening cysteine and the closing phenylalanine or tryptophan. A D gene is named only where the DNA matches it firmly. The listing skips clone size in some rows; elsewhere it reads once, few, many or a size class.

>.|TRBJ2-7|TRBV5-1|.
CASSFADSYEQYF
TGCGCCAGCAGCTTTGCGGACTCCTACGAGCAGTACTTC
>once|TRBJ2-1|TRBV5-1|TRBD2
CASSPILGGGNEQFF
TGCGCCAGCAGCCCCATTCTCGGGGGGGGAAATGAGCAGTTCTTC
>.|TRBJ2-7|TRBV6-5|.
CASSYSVSSGEQYF
TGTGCCAGCAGTTACTCGGTCTCCTCGGGGGAGCAGTACTTC
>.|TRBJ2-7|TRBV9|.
CASSVGGTDYEQYF
TGTGCCAGCAGCGTAGGCGGAACCGACTACGAGCAGTACTTC
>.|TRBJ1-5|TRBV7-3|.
CASSSRDTNQPQHF
TGTGCCAGCAGTTCCCGGGACACCAATCAGCCCCAGCATTTT
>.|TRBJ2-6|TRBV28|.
CASSFTVYSGANVLTF
TGTGCCAGCAGTTTTACAGTCTACTCTGGGGCCAACGTCCTGACTTTC
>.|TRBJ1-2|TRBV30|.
CAWKRAAYGYTF
TGTGCCTGGAAGAGGGCAGCCTATGGCTACACCTTC
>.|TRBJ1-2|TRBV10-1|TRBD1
CASSEGTGGCYGYTF
TGCGCCAGCAGTGAAGGCACAGGGGGCTGTTATGGCTACACCTTC
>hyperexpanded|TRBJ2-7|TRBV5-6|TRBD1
CASSPWRSDRGNEQYF
TGTGCCAGCAGCCCCTGGCGGTCCGACAGGGGGAACGAGCAGTACTTC
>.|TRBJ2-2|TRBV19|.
CASSMEGWVVTGELFF
TGTGCCAGTAGTATGGAGGGGTGGGTGGTCACCGGGGAGCTGTTTTTT
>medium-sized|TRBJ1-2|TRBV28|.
CASSLLDGYTF
TGTGCCAGCAGTTTATTAGATGGCTACACCTTC